The T cell receptor beta chain described here comes from a study of blood T cell repertoires in COVID-19. This table comes from immunoSEQ multiplex PCR, and its TCRdb copy is limited to in-frame clones, with some not included. The profile shows roughly 200,000 clones, 70% to 90% of them singletons. The CDR3 sequence is 13 residues long. V gave up 2 bases and J gave up 1 base, with 4 bases separating them. CDR1 and CDR2 (germline): SGHDT, YYEEEE. Material: peripheral blood. J is TRBJ2-1 and V is TRBV5-6; D uncertain. The sequence was obtained from a woman aged 50 to 60 with COVID-19, enrolled during active disease. The CDR3 loop reads CASSLESYNEQFF. CDR3 sequence (DNA): TGTGCCAGCAGCTTAGAGTCCTACAATGAGCAGTTCTTC.